Included here is one TCR beta chain sequence, with context. This CDR3 is 21 amino acids long. With V trimmed by 4 bases and J by 0 bases, 18 bases remained unmatched. Germline V gives CDR1 SGHAT, CDR2 FQDESV (reference sequence). This sample stems from a study of blood T cells in healthy people across ages. The study recruited healthy Caucasian donors from Russia who were aged about 6 to 95. Each of the donors had 8 to 10 milliliters of peripheral blood drawn into EDTA-treated Vacutainer tubes. Combining a sample-barcoded 5' primer with a J-beta primer mix, a second PCR ran for about 7 to 12 cycles. From the 5' RACE reads, TCRdb called clonotypes with MiXCR, one entry per CDR3 protein. The sample consists of about 1.8 million distinct CDR3 sequences, roughly 49% of them appearing once.

The chain combines TRBV11-1 with TRBJ2-3, with 11 bases lining up with TRBD2. Material: blood. This receptor was taken from a woman aged 40 to 49 in good health. This CDR3 is CASSSPRVLAGVPHSTDTQYF. DNA of the CDR3: TGTGCCAGCAGCTCCCCTAGGGTACTAGCGGGGGTCCCTCATAGCACAGATACGCAGTATTTT.